What follows is one TCR beta chain and its context. Its antigen is still unknown. Whether given at about 4 or about 12 weeks, second doses were pooled. Libraries were prepared by immunoSEQ multiplex PCR; TCRdb keeps only in-frame clonotypes and omits some of them. The data contain 150,000 to 200,000 clones, around 90% of them singletons. This entry belongs to a study of T cell responses to AZD1222 COVID-19 vaccine. Study results and limitations: No repertoire was sampled before or during the peak T cell response, only after it. Donors in the cohort were predominantly white British and more often female, and clonal diversity was possibly underestimated.

With V trimmed by 3 bases and J by 6 bases, 3 bases remained unmatched. This CDR3 has 14 amino acids. Germline V CDR1 and CDR2: SGHRS, YFSETQ. The specimen comprised peripheral blood, sampled 28 days after the second AZD1222 dose. The chain is built from TRBV5-1 and TRBJ2-1, with 10 positions matching TRBD2. The sequence was collected from an adult who received the AZD1222 COVID-19 vaccine. For the CDR3, the DNA is TGCGCCAGCAGCTCCTTAGCGGGGGGCAATGAGCAGTTCTTC. It is translated as CASSSLAGGNEQFF.